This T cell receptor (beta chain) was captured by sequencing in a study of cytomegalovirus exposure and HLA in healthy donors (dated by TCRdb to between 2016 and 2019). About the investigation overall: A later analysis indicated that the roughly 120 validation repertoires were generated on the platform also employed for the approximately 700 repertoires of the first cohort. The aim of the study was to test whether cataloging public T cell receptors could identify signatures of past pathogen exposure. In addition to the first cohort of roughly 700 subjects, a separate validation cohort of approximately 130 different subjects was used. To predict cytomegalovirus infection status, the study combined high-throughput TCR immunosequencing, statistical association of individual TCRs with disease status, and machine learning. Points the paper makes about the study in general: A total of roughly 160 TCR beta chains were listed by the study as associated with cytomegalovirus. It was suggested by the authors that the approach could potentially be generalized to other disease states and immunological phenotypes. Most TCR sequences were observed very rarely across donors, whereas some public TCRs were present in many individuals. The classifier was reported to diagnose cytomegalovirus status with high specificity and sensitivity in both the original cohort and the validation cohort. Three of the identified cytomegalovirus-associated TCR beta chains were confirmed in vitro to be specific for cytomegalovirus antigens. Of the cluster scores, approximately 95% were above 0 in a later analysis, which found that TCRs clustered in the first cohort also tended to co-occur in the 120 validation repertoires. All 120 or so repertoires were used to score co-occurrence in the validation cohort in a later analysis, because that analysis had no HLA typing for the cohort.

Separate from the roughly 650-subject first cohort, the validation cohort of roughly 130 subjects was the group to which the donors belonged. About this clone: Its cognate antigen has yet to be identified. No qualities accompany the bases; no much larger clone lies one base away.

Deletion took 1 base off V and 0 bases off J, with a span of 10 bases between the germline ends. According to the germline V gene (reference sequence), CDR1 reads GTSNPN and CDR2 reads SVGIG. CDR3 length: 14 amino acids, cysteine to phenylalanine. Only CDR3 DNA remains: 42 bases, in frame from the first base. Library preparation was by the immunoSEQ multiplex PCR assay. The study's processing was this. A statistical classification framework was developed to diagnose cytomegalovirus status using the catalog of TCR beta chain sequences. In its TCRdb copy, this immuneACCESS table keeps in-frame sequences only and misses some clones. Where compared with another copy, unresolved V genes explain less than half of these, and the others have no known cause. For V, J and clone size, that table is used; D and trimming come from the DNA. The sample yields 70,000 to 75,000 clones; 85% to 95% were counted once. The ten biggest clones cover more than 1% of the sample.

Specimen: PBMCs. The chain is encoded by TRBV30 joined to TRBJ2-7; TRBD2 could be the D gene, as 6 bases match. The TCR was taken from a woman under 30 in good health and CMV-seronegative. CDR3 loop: CAWSEGLLSYEQYF. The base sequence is TGTGCCTGGAGTGAGGGACTCCTCTCCTACGAGCAGTACTTC. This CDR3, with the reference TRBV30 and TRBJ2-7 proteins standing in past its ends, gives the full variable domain SQTIHQWPATLVQPVGSPLSLECTVEGTSNPNLYWYRQAAGRGLQLLFYSVGIGQISSEVPQNLSASRPQDRQFILSSKKLLLSDSGFYLCAWSEGLLSYEQYFGPGTRLTVT.